This entry lists 31 T cell receptor beta chains sequenced from one sample in a study of molecular identifiers for immune sequencing clone quantification. TCRdb analysed the PCR reads with MiXCR anew, one entry per CDR3 protein. The table includes tens of thousands of distinct CDR3 sequences, 25% detected once. The sequenced material came from naive CD8+ T cells from blood, with Jurkat cell RNA spiked in. Subset: FACS-sorted CD8+CD4-CCR7+CD45RA+ naive T cells. These receptors were obtained from a human donor in good health. Some libraries in this study had Jurkat cell RNA spiked in.

Notes on this clonotype: A much bigger clone sits one base away, suggesting this may be a read error. The CDR3 ends on some other residue instead of the conserved phenylalanine or tryptophan, so this is likely a read error. The rearrangement uses TRBV12-5 and TRBJ1-1; D is unclear. V was pared by 1 base and J by 3 bases, with 12 bases between. This CDR3 has 15 amino acids. Germline CDR1 is LGHNT and CDR2 is FRNRAP. In DNA, the CDR3 is TGTGCTAGTGGTTTGGGCCGGACGGCCGACACTGAAGCTTTCCTT. Amino acid sequence: CASGLGRTADTEAFL.

Note on this clonotype: This may arise from a read error, as a much more abundant clone is one base away. The V gene is TRBV10-3, the J gene TRBJ2-7; D gene unclear. The germline gives CDR1 ENHRY, CDR2 SYGVKD. CDR3 length: 13 amino acids. The CDR3 coding sequence is TGTGCCATCAGTGACGTACAGCTCTACGAGCAGAACTTC. Translating it yields CAISDVQLYEQNF.

The sample holds a few counts of this clonotype. This chain links TRBV12-3 or TRBV12-4 with TRBJ2-1; weak D call: TRBD1 (5 bases). This CDR3 has 14 residues. V lost 2 bases and J lost 5, with 10 bases in between. In nucleotides, the CDR3 is TGTGCCAGCAGTTTACAGGGTTCCCACAATGAGCAGTTCTTC. Its protein product is CASSLQGSHNEQFF.

The chain employs TRBV9 and TRBJ1-6; TRBD1 aligns across 7 bases. The CDR3 has 15 amino acids. V shed 1 base and J 9 bases; nucleotides not matched to a gene: 7. CDR1 is SGDLS, CDR2 YYNGEE, per germline. The CDR3 is CASSVTDRPSSPLHF. The CDR3 DNA sequence: TGTGCCAGCAGCGTAACGGACAGGCCAAGTTCACCCCTCCACTTT. Together with reference TRBV9 and TRBJ1-6, the CDR3 gives the full variable domain: DSGVTQTPKHLITATGQRVTLRCSPRSGDLSVYWYQQSLDQGLQFLIQYYNGEERAKGNILERFSAQQFPDLHSELNLSSLELGDSALYFCASSVTDRPSSPLHFGNGTRLTVT.

With regard to this clonotype: A read error may explain this, as a much larger clone is one base away. This likely comes from a read error, as the CDR3 has no conserved phenylalanine or tryptophan at its end. This sequence joins TRBV29-1 and TRBJ2-5, with 7 bases aligning to TRBD1. J was trimmed by 4 bases and V by 2 bases; bases with no gene match: 7. The CDR3 loop spans 14 amino acids. Germline CDR1 SQVTM, CDR2 ANQGSEA. The CDR3 DNA is TGCAGCGTTGAACCTACAGGGGCTCCAGAGACCCAGTACTAC. Its protein is CSVEPTGAPETQYY.

This clonotype was observed many times. The rearrangement joins TRBV12-3 or TRBV12-4 to TRBJ1-2; no reliable D call. This CDR3 is built from 13 residues. V dropped 1 base and J dropped 4 bases, with 7 bases sitting between them. The CDR3 loop reads CASSLDHIYGYTF. The CDR3 DNA reads as TGTGCCAGCAGTTTAGATCACATCTATGGCTACACCTTC.

At least ten counts were recorded for this clonotype. The J gene is TRBJ2-3, the V gene TRBV24-1; no clear D gene. V was clipped by 9 bases and J by 4 bases, with 7 bases between them. Germline-derived CDR1 and CDR2 are KGHDR and SFDVKD. The CDR3 is made up of 11 amino acids. The CDR3 spells CATGGADTQYF. The DNA of the CDR3 is TGTGCCACCGGTGGCGCAGATACGCAGTATTTT.

In this sample, this clonotype turned up a few times. The chain uses TRBV28 and TRBJ2-7; D remains unclear. Germline lookup yields CDR1 MDHEN and CDR2 SYDVKM. Trimming shortened V by 9 bases and J by 0 bases, and 15 bases separated the two germline ends. The CDR3 extends over 14 amino acids. This CDR3 reads CASIRTRNSYEQYF. CDR3 DNA sequence: TGTGCCAGTATAAGAACCAGAAACTCCTACGAGCAGTACTTC.

This clonotype was seen at least ten times. This chain uses TRBV3-1 with TRBJ1-3; TRBD1 aligns across 10 bases. Per the germline V gene, CDR1 is LGHDT and CDR2 is YNNKEL (reference sequence). The CDR3 contains 16 residues. The junction had 3 bases not matched to a gene; V was cut back by 2 bases and J by 2 bases. DNA of the CDR3: TGTGCCAGCAGCCAACTCGGGACAGGGGCTGGAAACACCATATATTTT. It is translated as CASSQLGTGAGNTIYF.

The rearrangement joins TRBV18 to TRBJ1-3; D is uncertain. In germline, CDR1 is KGHSH, CDR2 LQKENI. V was cut by 6 bases and J by 4 bases, with 19 bases left in between. This CDR3 has 16 amino acids. The CDR3: CASSPFPEGNGNTIYF. CDR3 bases: TGTGCCAGCTCCCCATTCCCCGAAGGGAACGGAAACACCATATATTTT.

As concerns this clonotype: A much bigger clone sits one base away, suggesting this may be a read error. The CDR3 ends on some other residue instead of the conserved phenylalanine or tryptophan, so this is likely a read error. V and J are TRBV5-1 and TRBJ1-4, with 12 nucleotides matching TRBD1. Germline CDR1 and CDR2: SGHRS and YFSETQ. This CDR3 contains 17 residues. Trimming took 4 bases from V and 2 from J; bases not matched to a gene: 6. The CDR3 loop reads CASSRGTGGATNEKLFL. The DNA of the CDR3 is TGCGCCAGCAGCAGAGGGACAGGGGGCGCGACTAATGAAAAACTGTTTTTA.

Written as DNA, the CDR3 is TGCGCCAGCAGCCCCACGACTAGCCCGGATGAGCAGTTCTTC. Translated: CASSPTTSPDEQFF. The chain employs TRBV4-1 and TRBJ2-1, with TRBD2 identical over 7 bases. Germline values: CDR1 MGHRA, CDR2 YSYEKL. The length of the CDR3 is 14 residues. V dropped 4 bases and J dropped 8; count of bases not matched to a gene: 8.

The chain carries TRBV20-1 and TRBJ2-2; 9 positions agree with TRBD2. Germline V lookup: CDR1 DFQATT, CDR2 SNEGSKA (reference sequence). The CDR3 sequence is 15 residues long. The V segment lost 6 bases and the J segment 4 bases; nucleotides outside the gene matches: 9. CDR3 nucleotide sequence: TGCAGTGCAAACGCCTTAGCGGGGGCCACCGGGGAGCTGTTTTTT. It specifies CSANALAGATGELFF.

This clonotype has more than one count but fewer than ten. The chain couples TRBV9 to TRBJ2-5; TRBD1 aligns across 8 bases. The J segment lost 3 bases and the V segment lost 3 bases, leaving 7 bases of the junction unmatched. This CDR3 region has 15 residues. Germline V gives CDR1 SGDLS, CDR2 YYNGEE. The CDR3 nucleotides read TGTGCCAGCAGCGGGGGACAGGCAAGCGAAGAGACCCAGTACTTC. It codes for CASSGGQASEETQYF.

As to this clonotype: A much bigger clone sits one base away, suggesting this may be a read error. V and J are TRBV4-1 and TRBJ1-5; D perhaps matches TRBD1 (5 bases). CDR3 length: 16 amino acids. The germline gives CDR1 MGHRA, CDR2 YSYEKL. V dropped 4 bases and J dropped 5 bases, with 18 bases sitting between them. This CDR3 is CASSPVGGIGYQPQHF. The CDR3 DNA reads as TGCGCCAGCAGCCCCGTGGGGGGGATTGGCTATCAGCCCCAGCATTTT.

This clonotype appeared a few times. J is TRBJ1-6 and V is TRBV9; D remains ambiguous. CDR3 length: 15 amino acids. Germline CDR1 SGDLS, CDR2 YYNGEE. Trimming left V 4 bases short and J 9 bases short, with 17 bases between. CDR3 loop: CASSLYDGSSSPLHF. The CDR3 region has the DNA TGTGCCAGCAGCTTATACGACGGGAGCAGTTCACCCCTCCACTTT.

This clonotype was recorded at least ten times. J is TRBJ1-5 and V is TRBV30; D is unresolved. The CDR3 spans 16 residues. V lost 3 bases and J lost 3, with 18 bases in between. Per the germline V gene, CDR1 is GTSNPN and CDR2 is SVGIG (reference sequence). DNA for the CDR3: TGTGCCTGGAGCGAGGGAATTGGGAAACCCAATCAGCCCCAGCATTTT. Translation: CAWSEGIGKPNQPQHF.

This clonotype has a count of ten or more. The chain combines TRBV5-1 with TRBJ1-1, with a tentative D call TRBD1 (6 bases). Looked up from germline, CDR1 is SGHRS and CDR2 is YFSETQ. Trimming left V 0 bases short and J 3 bases short, with 9 bases between. This CDR3 has 14 residues. CDR3 DNA sequence: TGCGCCAGCAGCTTGGGCCAGGGGTACACTGAAGCTTTCTTT. This translates into CASSLGQGYTEAFF. Together with reference TRBV5-1 and TRBJ1-1, the CDR3 gives the full variable domain: KAGVTQTPRYLIKTRGQQVTLSCSPISGHRSVSWYQQTPGQGLQFLFEYFSETQRNKGNFPGRFSGRQFSNSRSEMNVSTLELGDSALYLCASSLGQGYTEAFFGQGTRLTVV.

To note about this clonotype: This may arise from a read error, as a much more abundant clone is one base away. The chain joins TRBV20-1 to TRBJ1-4, with D possibly matching TRBD1 (5 bases). V was shortened by 7 bases and J by 10 bases, with 19 bases between the two germline ends. CDR3 length equals 13 residues. CDR1 is DFQATT and CDR2 is SNEGSKA in the germline V gene (reference sequence). CDR3 in amino acids: CSVPEGISAKLFF. The CDR3 coding sequence is TGCAGTGTCCCAGAGGGGATCTCCGCAAAACTGTTTTTT.

This clonotype was seen many times. The V gene is TRBV12-3 or TRBV12-4, the J gene TRBJ2-3; TRBD2 might be the D (6 bases). The V gene lost 6 bases and the J gene lost 1 base, with 11 bases spanning the gap. The CDR3 contains 14 residues. Here the CDR3 reads CASRSGAGTDTQYF. For the CDR3, the DNA is TGTGCCAGCAGATCGGGAGCCGGCACAGATACGCAGTATTTT.

This clonotype was counted only a few times. A much larger clone differs by one base, so this may be a read error. The genes are TRBV28 and TRBJ1-1, with a weak D call TRBD1 (5 bases). This CDR3 has 15 amino acids. The V gene lost 3 bases and the J gene lost 5 bases, with 16 bases spanning the gap. Germline V gives CDR1 MDHEN, CDR2 SYDVKM. This CDR3 is CASSFCGAFATEAFF. In nucleotides, the CDR3 is TGTGCCAGCAGTTTCTGTGGGGCGTTCGCAACTGAAGCTTTCTTT.

As for this clonotype: Mismatch with germline at one junction end may stem from a read error. The chain has TRBV30 and TRBJ2-5; maybe TRBD2 (7 bases). CDR1 is GTSNPN and CDR2 is SVGIG in the germline V gene (reference sequence). The CDR3 is made up of 16 amino acids. The CDR3: CAGSGGLRGGGETQYF. DNA for the CDR3: TGTGCCGGGAGTGGGGGTTTAAGGGGGGGCGGAGAGACCCAGTACTTC.

Note on this clonotype: A read error may explain this, as a much larger clone is one base away. The rearrangement uses TRBV7-4 and TRBJ2-1; D ambiguous. The CDR3 runs to 12 residues. From germline, CDR1 is SGHVT and CDR2 SQSDAQ. Trimming pared 1 base from V and 6 bases from J, leaving 4 bases between. The CDR3 loop is CASSLGSNEQFF. DNA of the CDR3: TGTGCCAGCAGCTTAGGGTCCAATGAGCAGTTCTTC. The full variable domain, rest sourced from reference TRBV7-4 and TRBJ2-1, is GAGVSQSPRYKVAKRGRDVALRCDSISGHVTLYWYRQTLGQGSEVLTYSQSDAQRDKSGRPSGRFSAERPERSVSTLKIQRTEQGDSAVYLCASSLGSNEQFFGPGTRLTVL.

This clonotype was seen ten or more times. The V gene is TRBV28, the J gene TRBJ1-1; 7 nucleotides align to TRBD1. CDR1 MDHEN and CDR2 SYDVKM come from the germline V gene. V lost 2 bases and J lost 7; bases outside the gene matches: 4. The CDR3 runs 13 residues. The CDR3 DNA follows: TGTGCCAGCAGTTTACAGGGGGGTCGTGAAGCTTTCTTT. It is translated as CASSLQGGREAFF.

This clonotype was found once. Written as DNA, the CDR3 is TGTGCCAGCAGCTCATCAGTCGCGGCGTGTGCAGATACGCAGTATTTT. As protein: CASSSSVAACADTQYF. The V gene is TRBV13, the J gene TRBJ2-3; D unresolved. The CDR3 consists of 16 residues. Trimming removed 4 bases from V and 4 bases from J, with 18 bases in between. Germline V gene sequence: CDR1 PRHDT, CDR2 FYEKMQ (reference sequence).

In the case of this clonotype: This may come from a read error, since a much larger clone is one base off. V usage is TRBV4-1 and J usage is TRBJ1-4, with TRBD1 identical over 7 bases. In germline, CDR1 is MGHRA, CDR2 YSYEKL. This CDR3 is 14 amino acids long. The CDR3 reads CASSIDRVYEILFF. The CDR3 DNA sequence: TGCGCCAGCAGCATCGACAGGGTCTACGAAATACTGTTTTTT.

V is TRBV2 and J is TRBJ2-1; 10 bases agree with TRBD1. Trimming removed 7 bases from V and 6 bases from J; junction bases left unmatched: 9. Per the germline V gene, CDR1 is SNHLY and CDR2 is FYNNEI. This CDR3 is 15 amino acids long. The CDR3, as DNA: TGTGCCAGCATGGCCGGGACAGGGGCGCTCAATGAGCAGTTCTTC. The encoded protein is CASMAGTGALNEQFF.

There are many counts of this clonotype. The chain recombines TRBV5-1 with TRBJ1-1; possible D gene TRBD1, 5 bases. V shed 0 bases and J shed 6 bases, with 18 bases lying between them. Germline CDR1 SGHRS, CDR2 YFSETQ. There are 16 residues in the CDR3. The CDR3 is CASSLEQGRYSAEAFF. The DNA of the CDR3 is TGCGCCAGCAGCTTGGAGCAGGGCCGTTATTCCGCTGAAGCTTTCTTT. Drawing the rest from reference TRBV5-1 and TRBJ1-1, the complete variable domain is KAGVTQTPRYLIKTRGQQVTLSCSPISGHRSVSWYQQTPGQGLQFLFEYFSETQRNKGNFPGRFSGRQFSNSRSEMNVSTLELGDSALYLCASSLEQGRYSAEAFFGQGTRLTVV.

In its sample, this clonotype was seen many times. V gene TRBV29-1 combines with J gene TRBJ2-6, with D unclear. V dropped 3 bases and J dropped 3 bases, with 12 bases sitting between them. This CDR3 region has 15 residues. Germline CDR1 SQVTM, CDR2 ANQGSEA. CDR3 sequence reads: CSVEVTLDGANVLTF. DNA of the CDR3: TGCAGCGTTGAGGTAACCCTAGATGGGGCCAACGTCCTGACTTTC. Using reference TRBV29-1 and TRBJ2-6 for the parts outside the CDR3, the full variable domain is SAVISQKPSRDICQRGTSLTIQCQVDSQVTMMFWYRQQPGQSLTLIATANQGSEATYESGFVIDKFPISRPNLTFSTLTVSNMSPEDSSIYLCSVEVTLDGANVLTFGAGSRLTVL.

This clonotype has a count of ten or more. CDR3 loop: CASGRGQGYNQPQHF. The CDR3 DNA reads as TGTGCCAGCGGGAGAGGACAGGGGTACAATCAGCCCCAGCATTTT. The chain recombines TRBV2 with TRBJ1-5; 9 bases agree with TRBD1. V shed 8 bases and J 3 bases; nucleotides not matched to a gene: 8. CDR3 length equals 15 residues. Germline loops: CDR1 SNHLY, CDR2 FYNNEI. Complete variable domain (other parts from reference TRBV2 and TRBJ1-5): EPEVTQTPSHQVTQMGQEVILRCVPISNHLYFYWYRQILGQKVEFLVSFYNNEISEKSEIFDDQFSVERPDGSNFTLKIRSTKLEDSAMYFCASGRGQGYNQPQHFGDGTRLSIL.

In its sample, this clonotype was seen many times. The CDR3 bases are TGTGCCAGCAGTTATGCGGCTAGCGGGGTTGTTGAGCAGTACTTC. Amino acid sequence: CASSYAASGVVEQYF. This chain joins TRBV6-5 and TRBJ2-7; 9 nucleotides agree with TRBD2. The CDR3 is 15 residues long. Trimming cost V 3 bases and J 7 bases; bases outside gene matches: 10. The germline V gene encodes CDR1 MNHEY and CDR2 SVGAGI.